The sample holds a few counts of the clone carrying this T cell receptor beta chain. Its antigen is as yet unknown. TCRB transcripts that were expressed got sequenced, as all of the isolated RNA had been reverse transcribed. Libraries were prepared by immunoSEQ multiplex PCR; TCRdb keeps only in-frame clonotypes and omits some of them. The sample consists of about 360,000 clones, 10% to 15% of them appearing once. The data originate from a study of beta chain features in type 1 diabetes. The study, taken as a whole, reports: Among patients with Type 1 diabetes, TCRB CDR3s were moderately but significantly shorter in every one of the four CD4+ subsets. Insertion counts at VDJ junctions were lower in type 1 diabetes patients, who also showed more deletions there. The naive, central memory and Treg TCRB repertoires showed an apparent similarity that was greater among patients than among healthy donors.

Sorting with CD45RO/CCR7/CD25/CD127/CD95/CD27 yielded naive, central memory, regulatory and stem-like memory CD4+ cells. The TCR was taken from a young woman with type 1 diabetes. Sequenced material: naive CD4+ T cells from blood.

DNA of the CDR3: TGCAGCGTTACCTCAGGGAGGGGCGGGGAGCTGTTTTTT. This sequence encodes CSVTSGRGGELFF. This chain uses TRBV29-1 with TRBJ2-2; 7 nucleotides line up with TRBD2. CDR3 length equals 13 residues. CDR1 is SQVTM, CDR2 ANQGSEA, per germline. V lost 5 bases, J lost 7 bases, and 7 bases stayed unmatched.